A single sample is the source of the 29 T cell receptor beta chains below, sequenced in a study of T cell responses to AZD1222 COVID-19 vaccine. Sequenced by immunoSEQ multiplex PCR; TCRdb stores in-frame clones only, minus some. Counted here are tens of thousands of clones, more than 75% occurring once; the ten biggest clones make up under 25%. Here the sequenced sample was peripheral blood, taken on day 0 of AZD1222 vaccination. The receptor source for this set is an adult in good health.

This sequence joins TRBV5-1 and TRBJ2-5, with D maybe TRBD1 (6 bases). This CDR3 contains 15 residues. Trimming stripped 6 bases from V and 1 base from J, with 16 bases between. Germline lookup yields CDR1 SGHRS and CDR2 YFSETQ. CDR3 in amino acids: CASMRNLGAQETQYF. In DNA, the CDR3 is TGCGCCAGCATGCGAAACCTGGGGGCCCAAGAGACCCAGTACTTC.

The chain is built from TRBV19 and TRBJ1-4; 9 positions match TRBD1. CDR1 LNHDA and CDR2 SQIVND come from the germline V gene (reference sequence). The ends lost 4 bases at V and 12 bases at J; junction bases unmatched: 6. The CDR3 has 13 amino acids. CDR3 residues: CASSRRDRAELFF. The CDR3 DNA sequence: TGTGCCAGTAGTAGGCGGGACAGGGCAGAACTGTTTTTT.

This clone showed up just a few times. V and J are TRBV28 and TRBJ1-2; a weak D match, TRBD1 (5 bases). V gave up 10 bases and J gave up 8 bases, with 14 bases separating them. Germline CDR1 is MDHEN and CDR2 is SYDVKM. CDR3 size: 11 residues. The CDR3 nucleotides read TGTGCCACTGGCCGGGGCCTCGGCTACACCTTC. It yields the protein CATGRGLGYTF.

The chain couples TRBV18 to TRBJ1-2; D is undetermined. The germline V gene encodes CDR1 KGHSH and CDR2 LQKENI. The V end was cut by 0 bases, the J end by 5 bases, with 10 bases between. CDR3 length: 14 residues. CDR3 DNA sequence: TGTGCCAGCTCACCACCGTCAGAACGTTATGGCTACACCTTC. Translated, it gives CASSPPSERYGYTF. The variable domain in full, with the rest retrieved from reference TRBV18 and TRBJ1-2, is NAGVMQNPRHLVRRRGQEARLRCSPMKGHSHVYWYRQLPEEGLKFMVYLQKENIIDESGMPKERFSAEFPKEGPSILRIQQVVRGDSAAYFCASSPPSERYGYTFGSGTRLTVV.

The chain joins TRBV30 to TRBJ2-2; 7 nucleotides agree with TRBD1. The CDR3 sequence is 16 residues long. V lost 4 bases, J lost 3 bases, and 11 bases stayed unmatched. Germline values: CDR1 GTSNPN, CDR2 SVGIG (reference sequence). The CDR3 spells CAWTGTQGMDTGELFF. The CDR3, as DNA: TGTGCCTGGACGGGAACACAGGGGATGGACACCGGGGAGCTGTTTTTT.

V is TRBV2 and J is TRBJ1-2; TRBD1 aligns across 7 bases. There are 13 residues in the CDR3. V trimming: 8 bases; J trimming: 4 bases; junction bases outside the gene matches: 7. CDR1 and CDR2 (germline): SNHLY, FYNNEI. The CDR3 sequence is CASGWTGVYGYTF. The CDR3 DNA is TGTGCCAGCGGGTGGACAGGTGTCTATGGCTACACCTTC.

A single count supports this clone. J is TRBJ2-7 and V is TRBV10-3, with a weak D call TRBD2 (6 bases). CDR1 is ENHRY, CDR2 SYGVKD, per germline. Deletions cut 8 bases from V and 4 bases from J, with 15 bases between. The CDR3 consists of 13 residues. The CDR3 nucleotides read TGTGCCATCTCGACCAGCCGGGAGTACGAGCAGTACTTC. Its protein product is CAISTSREYEQYF.

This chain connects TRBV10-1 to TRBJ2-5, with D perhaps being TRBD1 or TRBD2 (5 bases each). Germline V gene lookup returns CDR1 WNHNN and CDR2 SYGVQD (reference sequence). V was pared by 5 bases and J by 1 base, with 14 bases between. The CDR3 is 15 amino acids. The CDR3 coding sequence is TGCGCCAGCAGTTCCCAATTTGGGGGCCAAGAGACCCAGTACTTC. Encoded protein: CASSSQFGGQETQYF.

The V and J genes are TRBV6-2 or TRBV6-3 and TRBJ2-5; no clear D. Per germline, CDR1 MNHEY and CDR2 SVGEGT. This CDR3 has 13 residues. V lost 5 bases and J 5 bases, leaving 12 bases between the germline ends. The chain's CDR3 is CASSAAALETQYF. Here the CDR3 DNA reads TGTGCCAGCAGTGCGGCGGCTCTGGAGACCCAGTACTTC.

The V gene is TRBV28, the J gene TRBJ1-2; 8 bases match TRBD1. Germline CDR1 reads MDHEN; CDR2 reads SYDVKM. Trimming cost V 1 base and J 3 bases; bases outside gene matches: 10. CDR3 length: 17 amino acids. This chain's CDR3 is CASSLLGQAKGYYGYTF. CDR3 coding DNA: TGTGCCAGCAGTTTATTGGGACAGGCTAAGGGATACTATGGCTACACCTTC.

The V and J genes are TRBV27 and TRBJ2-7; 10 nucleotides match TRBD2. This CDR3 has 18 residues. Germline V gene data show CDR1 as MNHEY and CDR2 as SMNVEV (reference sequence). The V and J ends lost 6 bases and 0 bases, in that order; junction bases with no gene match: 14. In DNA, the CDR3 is TGTGCCAGCAGACCGCTAGCGGGGGCTGACTCGAGCTCCTACGAGCAGTACTTC. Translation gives CASRPLAGADSSSYEQYF.

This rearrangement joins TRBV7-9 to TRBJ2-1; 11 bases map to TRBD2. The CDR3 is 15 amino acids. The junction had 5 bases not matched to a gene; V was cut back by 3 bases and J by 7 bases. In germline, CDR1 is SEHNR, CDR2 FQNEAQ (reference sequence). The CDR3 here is CASSFLAGGPNEQFF. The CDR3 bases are TGTGCCAGCAGCTTCTTAGCGGGAGGGCCGAATGAGCAGTTCTTC.

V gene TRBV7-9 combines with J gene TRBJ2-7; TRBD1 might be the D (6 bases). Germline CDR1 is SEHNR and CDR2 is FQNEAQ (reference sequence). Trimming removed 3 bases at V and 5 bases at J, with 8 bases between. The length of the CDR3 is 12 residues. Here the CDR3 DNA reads TGTGCCAGCAGCTTTAGGGGGAACGAGCAGTACTTC. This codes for CASSFRGNEQYF.

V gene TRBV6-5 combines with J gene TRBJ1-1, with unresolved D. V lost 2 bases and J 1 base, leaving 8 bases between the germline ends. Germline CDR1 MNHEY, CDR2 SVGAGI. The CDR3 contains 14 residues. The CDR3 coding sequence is TGTGCCAGCAGTTACAGCAGCCCGAACACTGAAGCTTTCTTT. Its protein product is CASSYSSPNTEAFF.

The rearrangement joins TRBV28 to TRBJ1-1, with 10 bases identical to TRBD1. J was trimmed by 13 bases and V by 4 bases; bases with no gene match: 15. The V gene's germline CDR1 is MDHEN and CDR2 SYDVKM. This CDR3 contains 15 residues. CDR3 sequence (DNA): TGTGCCAGCAGTTCACCTATCACGGGGGGACAGGGGAGTTTCTTT. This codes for CASSSPITGGQGSFF.

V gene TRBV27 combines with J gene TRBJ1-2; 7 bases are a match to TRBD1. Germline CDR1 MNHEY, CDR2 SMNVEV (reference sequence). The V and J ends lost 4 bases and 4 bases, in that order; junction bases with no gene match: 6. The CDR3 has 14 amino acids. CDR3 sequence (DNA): TGTGCCAGCAGTTCCCGGGACAGCTTCTATGGCTACACCTTC. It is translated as CASSSRDSFYGYTF.

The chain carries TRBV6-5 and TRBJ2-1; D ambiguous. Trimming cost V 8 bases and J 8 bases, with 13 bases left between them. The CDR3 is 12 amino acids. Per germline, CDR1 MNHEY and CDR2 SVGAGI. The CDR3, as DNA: TGTGCCAGCGAATCGGTTGGAGATGAGCAGTTCTTC. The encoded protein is CASESVGDEQFF.

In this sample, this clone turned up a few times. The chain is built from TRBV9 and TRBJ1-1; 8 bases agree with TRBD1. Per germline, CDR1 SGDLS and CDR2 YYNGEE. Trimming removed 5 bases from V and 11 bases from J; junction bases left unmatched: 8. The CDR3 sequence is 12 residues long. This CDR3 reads CASSASGGPAFF. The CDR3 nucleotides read TGTGCCAGCAGTGCCTCAGGGGGCCCTGCTTTCTTT.

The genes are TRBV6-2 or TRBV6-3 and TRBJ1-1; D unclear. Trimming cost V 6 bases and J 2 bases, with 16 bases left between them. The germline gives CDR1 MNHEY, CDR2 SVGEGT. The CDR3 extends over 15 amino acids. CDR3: CASSLHTPTNTEAFF. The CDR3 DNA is TGTGCCAGCAGCCTACATACCCCAACAAACACTGAAGCTTTCTTT.

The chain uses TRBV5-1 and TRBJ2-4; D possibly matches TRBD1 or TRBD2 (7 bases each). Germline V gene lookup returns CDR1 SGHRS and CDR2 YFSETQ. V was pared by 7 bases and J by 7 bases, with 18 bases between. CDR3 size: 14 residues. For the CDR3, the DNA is TGCGCCAGCGGGGGGGACAGCGAGGGTAACATTCAGTACTTC. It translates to CASGGDSEGNIQYF.

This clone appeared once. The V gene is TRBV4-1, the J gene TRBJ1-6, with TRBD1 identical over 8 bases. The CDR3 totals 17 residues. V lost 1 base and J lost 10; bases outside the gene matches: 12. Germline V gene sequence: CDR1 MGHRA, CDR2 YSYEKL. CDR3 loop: CASSQGVQTGEGSPLHF. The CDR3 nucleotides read TGCGCCAGCAGCCAAGGAGTTCAGACAGGGGAAGGGTCACCCCTCCACTTT.

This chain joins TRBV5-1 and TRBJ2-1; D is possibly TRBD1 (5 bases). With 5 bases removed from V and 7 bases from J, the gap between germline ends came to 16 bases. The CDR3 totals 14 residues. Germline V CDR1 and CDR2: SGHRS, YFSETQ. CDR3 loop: CASRQEVYRNEQFF. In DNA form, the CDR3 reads TGCGCCAGCAGACAGGAAGTGTATCGTAATGAGCAGTTCTTC.

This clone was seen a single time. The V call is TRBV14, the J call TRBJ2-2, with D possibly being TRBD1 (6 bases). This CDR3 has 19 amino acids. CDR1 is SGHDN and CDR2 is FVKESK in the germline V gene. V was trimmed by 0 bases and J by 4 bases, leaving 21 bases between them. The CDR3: CASSQDPLRFGGPTGELFF. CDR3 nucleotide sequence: TGTGCCAGCAGCCAAGATCCCCTTAGGTTTGGGGGCCCCACCGGGGAGCTGTTTTTT.

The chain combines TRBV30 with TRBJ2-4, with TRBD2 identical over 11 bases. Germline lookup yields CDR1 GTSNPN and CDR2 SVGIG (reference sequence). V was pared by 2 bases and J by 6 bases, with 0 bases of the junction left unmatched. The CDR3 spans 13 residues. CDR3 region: CAWSTSGRNIQYF. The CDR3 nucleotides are TGTGCCTGGAGTACTAGCGGGAGAAACATTCAGTACTTC.

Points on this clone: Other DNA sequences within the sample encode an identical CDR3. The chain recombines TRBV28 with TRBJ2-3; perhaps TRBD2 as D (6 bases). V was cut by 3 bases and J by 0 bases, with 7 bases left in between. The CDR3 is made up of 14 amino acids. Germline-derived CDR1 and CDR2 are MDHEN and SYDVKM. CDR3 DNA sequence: TGTGCCAGCAGTTTCGGGGGAAGCACAGATACGCAGTATTTT. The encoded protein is CASSFGGSTDTQYF.

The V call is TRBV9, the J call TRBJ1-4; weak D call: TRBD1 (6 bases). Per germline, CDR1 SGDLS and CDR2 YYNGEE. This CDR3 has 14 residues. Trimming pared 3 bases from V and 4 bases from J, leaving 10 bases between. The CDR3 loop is CASSETGGNEKLFF. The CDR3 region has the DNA TGTGCCAGCAGCGAGACAGGAGGTAATGAAAAACTGTTTTTT.

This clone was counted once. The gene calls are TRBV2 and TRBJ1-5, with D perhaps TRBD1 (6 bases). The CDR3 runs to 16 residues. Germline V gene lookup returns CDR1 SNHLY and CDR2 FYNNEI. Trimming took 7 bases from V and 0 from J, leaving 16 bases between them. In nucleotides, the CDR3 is TGTGCCAGCAACGCAGGGGCGGGGTATAGCAATCAGCCCCAGCATTTT. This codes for CASNAGAGYSNQPQHF. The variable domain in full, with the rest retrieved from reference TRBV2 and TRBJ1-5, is EPEVTQTPSHQVTQMGQEVILRCVPISNHLYFYWYRQILGQKVEFLVSFYNNEISEKSEIFDDQFSVERPDGSNFTLKIRSTKLEDSAMYFCASNAGAGYSNQPQHFGDGTRLSIL.

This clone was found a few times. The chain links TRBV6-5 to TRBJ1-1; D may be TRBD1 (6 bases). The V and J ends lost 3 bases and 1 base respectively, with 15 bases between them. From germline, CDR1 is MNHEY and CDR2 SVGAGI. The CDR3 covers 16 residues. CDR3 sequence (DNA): TGTGCCAGCAGTTATTCACAGGGTGGTGGGAACACTGAAGCTTTCTTT. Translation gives CASSYSQGGGNTEAFF.

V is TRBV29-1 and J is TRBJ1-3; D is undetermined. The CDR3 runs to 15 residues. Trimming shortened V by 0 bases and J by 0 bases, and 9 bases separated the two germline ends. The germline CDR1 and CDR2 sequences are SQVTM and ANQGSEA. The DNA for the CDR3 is TGCAGCGTTGAAGATACAGTGCACTCTGGAAACACCATATATTTT. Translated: CSVEDTVHSGNTIYF.